This T cell receptor beta chain was sequenced in a study of T cell responses to AZD1222 COVID-19 vaccine. Repertoires were generated with immunoSEQ multiplex PCR, while TCRdb's copy carries only in-frame clones and drops some. The sample has some 120,000 clones, roughly nine tenths seen once; the top ten hold roughly 1.6%. The source is an adult who received the AZD1222 COVID-19 vaccine. The sample here was peripheral blood, taken 28 days after the second AZD1222 dose.

The chain's CDR3 is CASSASYEQYF. As DNA, the CDR3 is TGTGCCAGCAGCGCCTCCTACGAGCAGTACTTC. The chain is built from TRBV7-6 and TRBJ2-7; D unclear. Trimming took off 5 bases at V and 0 bases at J, with 2 bases between the two ends. CDR1 is SGHVS and CDR2 is FNYEAQ in the germline V gene. The CDR3 length is 11 residues.